This T cell receptor (beta chain) was captured by sequencing in a study of CD8+CD57+ T cells in acquired aplastic anemia (dated by TCRdb to 2016 to 2018). With respect to the entire study: DNA extracted from sorted CD4+ and CD8+ cells had a mean of about 3 ug, with a range of 0.2 to 27.4 ug. CD8+CD57+ expansion was defined as a frequency above the mean frequency observed in healthy subjects. Results and caveats for the whole study, not just this receptor: Patients and healthy controls showed no significant difference in CD8+ Simpson's diversity (P=0.060). Approximately 27 CD8+ CDR3 sequences were found in both patients and controls but appeared to be highly expressed in patients and within the immunodominant clones of the patients.

Flow cytometry had shown CD8+CD57+ cell expansion in the patients selected for sequencing. All patients had severe acquired aplastic anemia diagnosed by International Study of Aplastic Anemia and Agranulocytosis and Camitta criteria. No therapy had been received by the patients at the time of blood sampling. In this study, sorted CD4+ and CD8+ T cells from the blood of healthy subjects and of severe aplastic anemia patients had their TCR repertoires deep-sequenced. Patients were enrolled in the USA under clinicaltrials.gov protocols 00001620, 01623167, 00001397, 00071045, 00081523 and 00961064. Ficoll-Paque density gradient centrifugation was used to isolate peripheral blood mononuclear cells. Before DNA extraction, CD4+ and CD8+ T cells were sorted with FACS or magnetic beads. Genomic DNA was used as template for profiling of TCR beta VDJ combinations and CDR3 sequences. An Illumina HiSeq 2000 was used for TCR repertoire sequencing. Concerning the study's data processing: TRBV/TRBJ rearrangement plots, CDR3 size and DJ length profiles, and Simpson's diversity index were used to assess repertoires. The most abundant DNA sequence in the deep sequencing data was defined as the immunodominant clone. CDR3 amino acid sequences were screened for sharing across subjects and compared with published repertoires and the VDJdb database. The raw public reads went through TCRdb reprocessing: fastp at Q25, MiXCR clone calling, in-frame beta chains kept. Rows merge per CDR3 protein into single entries with the most common DNA and genes. In this record, the V and J calls reflect TCRdb's handling and not the investigators' own analysis. In all, the sample holds around 500,000 distinct CDR3 sequences, and under 40% of those were seen once. The top ten clonotypes cover about 0.8% of the sample.

This clonotype was seen repeatedly, ten times or more. Its antigen remains unidentified. The input lacks base qualities; no much larger clone sits a single base away. The germline V gene (reference sequence) sets CDR1 to LNHDA and CDR2 to SQIVND. Unmatched junction bases come to 8, with V trimmed by 5 bases and J by 8 bases. The CDR3 contains 13 residues, cysteine and phenylalanine counted. Only the CDR3 DNA is retained, 39 bases long and in frame from the first base. This sequence originates from a human donor with aplastic anemia. This chain is built from TRBV19 and TRBJ1-1; 7 bases in between match TRBD1. The source material was sorted CD4+, CD8+, or CD8+CD57+ T cells (not recorded which) from PBMCs. The CDR3 has the sequence CASSSQRGPEAFF. The bases read TGTGCCAGTAGTTCCCAGAGGGGGCCCGAAGCTTTCTTT.